Each of the 14 T cell receptor beta chains below was sequenced from the same sample in a study of monozygotic twins with inflammatory bowel disease. TCRdb reanalyzed the 5' RACE reads, giving one entry per CDR3 protein sequence and no DNA. Its clone listing holds about 420,000 distinct CDR3 sequences. Sequencing input: blood. The source is a human donor with ulcerative colitis or Crohn's disease, or a healthy co-twin of an affected twin (not recorded which).

The chain employs TRBV2 and TRBJ2-7; TCRdb names TRBD2, which stays unverified in the absence of DNA. The CDR3 contains 13 residues. Germline CDR1 is SNHLY and CDR2 is FYNNEI. The CDR3 sequence is CASSGMRVDEQYF.

The chain is built from TRBV7-6 and TRBJ2-2; TCRdb calls TRBD1, which cannot be checked without DNA. From germline, CDR1 is SGHVS and CDR2 FNYEAQ. The CDR3 sequence is 17 residues long. CDR3 region: CASSFRVPSRSTGELFF.

V and J are TRBV30 and TRBJ1-5; TCRdb names TRBD1, which stays unverified in the absence of DNA. In germline, CDR1 is GTSNPN, CDR2 SVGIG (reference sequence). The CDR3 loop spans 13 amino acids. CDR3 sequence reads: CAWKQGGNQPQHF. The full variable domain, completed using reference TRBV30 and TRBJ1-5, is SQTIHQWPATLVQPVGSPLSLECTVEGTSNPNLYWYRQAAGRGLQLLFYSVGIGQISSEVPQNLSASRPQDRQFILSSKKLLLSDSGFYLCAWKQGGNQPQHFGDGTRLSIL.

The V call is TRBV12-3 or TRBV12-4, the J call TRBJ1-2; checking the TCRdb D call of TRBD1 is not possible without DNA. The CDR3 sequence is 13 residues long. The CDR3: CASSHRRLGGYTF.

This chain joins TRBV5-1 and TRBJ2-7; the D call of TRBD1 rests on TCRdb alone, since no DNA is present to check it. The CDR3 extends over 14 amino acids. CDR1 and CDR2 from the germline V gene are SGHRS and YFSETQ. CDR3 protein: CASSFGTGDYEQYF. Using reference TRBV5-1 and TRBJ2-7 for the parts outside the CDR3, the full variable domain is KAGVTQTPRYLIKTRGQQVTLSCSPISGHRSVSWYQQTPGQGLQFLFEYFSETQRNKGNFPGRFSGRQFSNSRSEMNVSTLELGDSALYLCASSFGTGDYEQYFGPGTRLTVT.

The CDR3 region is CSVEEWTSGRAGVEQFF. V and J are TRBV29-1 and TRBJ2-1; the TCRdb call, TRBD2, lacks DNA for checking. CDR3 length equals 17 residues. Germline CDR1 is SQVTM and CDR2 is ANQGSEA.

V usage is TRBV19 and J usage is TRBJ1-2; TCRdb's D call, TRBD1, is unchecked because there is no DNA. Germline V gene lookup returns CDR1 LNHDA and CDR2 SQIVND (reference sequence). This CDR3 contains 13 residues. The CDR3 region is CASYDLGGYGYTF.

The gene calls are TRBV15 and TRBJ2-1; as DNA is missing, the TRBD1 call by TCRdb cannot be tested. The germline V gene has CDR1 LNHNV and CDR2 YYDKDF (reference sequence). The CDR3 extends over 14 amino acids. The CDR3: CATSVGTEYNEQFF.

The chain combines TRBV6-2 or TRBV6-3 with TRBJ2-1; TCRdb lists TRBD1, though no DNA is available to test this call. CDR1 is MNHEY, CDR2 SVGEGT, per germline. The CDR3 contains 13 residues. This CDR3 is CASSSVGDNEQFF.

This rearrangement joins TRBV7-7 to TRBJ2-7; the TRBD1 assignment by TCRdb is unverifiable without DNA. CDR3 length equals 15 residues. Per germline, CDR1 SSHAT and CDR2 FNYEAQ (reference sequence). The CDR3 sequence is CASSLGAGADYEQYF.

This chain joins TRBV7-6 and TRBJ2-2; TCRdb's D call, TRBD1, is unchecked because there is no DNA. The CDR3 is 16 amino acids. Germline-derived CDR1 and CDR2 are SGHVS and FNYEAQ. The CDR3: CASSLNTQGSSGELFF.

The chain carries TRBV2 and TRBJ2-1; TCRdb gives TRBD2 as the D gene, but with no DNA this cannot be confirmed. This CDR3 comprises 15 residues. Germline-derived CDR1 and CDR2 are SNHLY and FYNNEI. CDR3 in amino acids: CASTGSGGSYNEQFF.

The rearrangement joins TRBV7-6 to TRBJ2-5; TCRdb's D call, TRBD1, is unchecked because there is no DNA. The CDR3 length is 15 residues. Germline-derived CDR1 and CDR2 are SGHVS and FNYEAQ. CDR3 sequence: CASSPTGQRAETQYF. Full variable domain (rest looked up from reference TRBV7-6 and TRBJ2-5): GAGVSQSPRYKVTKRGQDVALRCDPISGHVSLYWYRQALGQGPEFLTYFNYEAQQDKSGLPNDRFSAERPEGSISTLTIQRTEQRDSAMYRCASSPTGQRAETQYFGPGTRLLVL.

This chain uses TRBV19 with TRBJ1-5. This CDR3 spans 15 amino acids. Per the germline V gene, CDR1 is LNHDA and CDR2 is SQIVND (reference sequence). CDR3 loop: CASTSMTVGNQPQHF.